One and the same sample provided the 26 T cell receptor beta chains below, sequenced in a study of graft-versus-host responses after intestinal transplantation. The data were produced by immunoSEQ multiplex PCR, yet TCRdb's version contains in-frame clones alone and is incomplete. Among over 35,000 clones listed, 91% were seen once. The source was PBMCs, collected approximately 310 days after intestinal transplant. The receptors come from a human patient who received an intestinal transplant, so some T cells may come from the graft donor.

V gene TRBV4-1 combines with J gene TRBJ2-7; TRBD1 matches at 7 bases. The CDR3 consists of 14 residues. With 1 base clipped from V and 7 bases from J, the junction kept 7 bases outside the gene matches. Per the germline V gene, CDR1 is MGHRA and CDR2 is YSYEKL. CDR3 sequence (DNA): TGCGCCAGCAGCCAAGCGGGGACAGCAGAAGAGCAGTACTTC. This translates into CASSQAGTAEEQYF.

The CDR3 sequence: CASSWDRVRNTEAFF. DNA of the CDR3: TGTGCCAGCAGCTGGGACAGGGTAAGGAACACTGAAGCTTTCTTT. The chain employs TRBV5-4 and TRBJ1-1; TRBD1 matches 9 bases. After removal of 3 bases from V and 1 base from J, the junction contained 4 bases not matched to a gene. The CDR3 consists of 15 residues. Germline values: CDR1 SGHNT, CDR2 YYREEE (reference sequence).

The gene calls are TRBV28 and TRBJ1-2; a weak D match, TRBD1 (6 bases). V dropped 5 bases and J dropped 9 bases, with 19 bases sitting between them. The CDR3 extends over 14 amino acids. CDR1 and CDR2 (germline): MDHEN, SYDVKM. The CDR3 sequence: CASSSTGTINSYTF. CDR3 sequence (DNA): TGTGCCAGCAGTAGTACCGGGACAATCAACAGCTACACCTTC.

The chain links TRBV29-1 to TRBJ2-5; D gene ambiguous. V shed 1 base and J shed 4 bases, with 7 bases lying between them. The CDR3 extends over 12 amino acids. CDR1 and CDR2 from the germline V gene are SQVTM and ANQGSEA. The CDR3: CSVEVIAETQYF. The CDR3 DNA is TGCAGCGTTGAAGTTATTGCAGAGACCCAGTACTTC.

The genes are TRBV4-2 and TRBJ2-3, with TRBD1 identical over 8 bases. The CDR3 has 17 residues. The V gene's germline CDR1 is LGHNA and CDR2 YNFKEQ. Trimming cost V 3 bases and J 2 bases; bases outside gene matches: 10. The CDR3 loop is CASSQITGTGYTDTQYF. The CDR3 DNA is TGTGCCAGCAGCCAGATTACAGGGACAGGCTACACAGATACGCAGTATTTT.

This chain connects TRBV18 to TRBJ2-5; D might be TRBD2 (6 bases). This CDR3 spans 12 amino acids. Germline CDR1 reads KGHSH; CDR2 reads LQKENI. V dropped 6 bases and J dropped 5 bases, with 10 bases sitting between them. This CDR3 reads CASSSGRETQYF. For the CDR3, the DNA is TGTGCCAGCTCCTCAGGGAGGGAGACCCAGTACTTC. Complete variable domain (other parts from reference TRBV18 and TRBJ2-5): NAGVMQNPRHLVRRRGQEARLRCSPMKGHSHVYWYRQLPEEGLKFMVYLQKENIIDESGMPKERFSAEFPKEGPSILRIQQVVRGDSAAYFCASSSGRETQYFGPGTRLLVL.

The chain joins TRBV6-1 to TRBJ1-2, with TRBD1 as a possible D gene (5 bases). V was clipped by 6 bases and J by 4 bases, with 18 bases between them. Germline values: CDR1 MNHNS, CDR2 SASEGT. The CDR3 extends over 15 amino acids. The CDR3: CASRPRGVPSYGYTF. In DNA, the CDR3 is TGTGCCAGCAGGCCCCGGGGGGTGCCGTCCTATGGCTACACCTTC.

Note on this clone: Other DNA sequences in this sample translate to the same CDR3. This rearrangement joins TRBV12-5 to TRBJ2-2; D is possibly TRBD1 (7 bases). With 3 bases removed from V and 1 base from J, the gap between germline ends came to 15 bases. Per germline, CDR1 LGHNT and CDR2 FRNRAP. CDR3 length equals 17 residues. The CDR3 sequence: CASGFYGGTENTGELFF. The DNA of the CDR3 is TGTGCTAGTGGTTTTTATGGGGGGACAGAGAACACCGGGGAGCTGTTTTTT.

The V call is TRBV7-9, the J call TRBJ2-1; 12 bases agree with TRBD2. The V gene end was trimmed by 5 bases and the J gene end by 10 bases; junction bases not matched to a gene: 9. CDR1 SEHNR and CDR2 FQNEAQ come from the germline V gene (reference sequence). CDR3 length: 15 residues. The CDR3 sequence is CASSALAGGLVEQFF. The DNA for the CDR3 is TGTGCCAGCAGCGCACTAGCGGGAGGCTTAGTGGAGCAGTTCTTC.

This clone was seen only once. The rearrangement uses TRBV7-9 and TRBJ2-5, with D perhaps being TRBD1 or TRBD2 (5 bases each). Between the trimmed V and J ends, which lost 2 bases and 5 bases, there was a span of 12 bases. The CDR3 is 14 amino acids. Per the germline V gene, CDR1 is SEHNR and CDR2 is FQNEAQ (reference sequence). CDR3 DNA: TGTGCCAGCAGCTTATATTCAGGGACGGAGACCCAGTACTTC. It translates to CASSLYSGTETQYF.

Remarks on this clone: Mismatch with germline at one junction end may stem from a read error. The sample contains more than one DNA sequence encoding this CDR3. The chain carries TRBV5-6 and TRBJ1-4, with D possibly being TRBD1 (5 bases). The CDR3 spans 14 residues. Looked up from germline, CDR1 is SGHDT and CDR2 is YYEEEE. CDR3 sequence (DNA): TGTGCCAGCAGCTTGGGGCAGGGACGGGAAAAACTGTTTTTC. Its protein product is CASSLGQGREKLFF.

Written as DNA, the CDR3 is TGCGCCAGCGAGAGACTAGCGGGGGTGGGTGAGCAGTACTTC. Its translation: CASERLAGVGEQYF. The genes are TRBV10-2 and TRBJ2-7; 12 nucleotides line up with TRBD2. Trimming removed 8 bases from V and 7 bases from J; junction bases left unmatched: 9. Germline assignment: CDR1 WSHSY and CDR2 SAAADI. This CDR3 comprises 14 residues.

The rearrangement joins TRBV12-5 to TRBJ1-1, with unresolved D. There are 18 residues in the CDR3. V was pared by 0 bases and J by 0 bases, with 17 bases between. Germline V gives CDR1 LGHNT, CDR2 FRNRAP. DNA of the CDR3: TGTGCTAGTGGTTTGGTACGACCGGTCCTACCAATGAACACTGAAGCTTTCTTT. As protein: CASGLVRPVLPMNTEAFF.

This clone came up once. The rearrangement joins TRBV7-3 to TRBJ2-2, with 9 bases identical to TRBD1. CDR1 and CDR2 from the germline V gene are SGHTA and FQGTGA. The CDR3 is 16 amino acids. V shed 2 bases and J 1 base; nucleotides not matched to a gene: 2. The CDR3 nucleotides are TGTGCCAGCAGCTTACTGGGACAGGGGAACACCGGGGAGCTGTTTTTT. Translation gives CASSLLGQGNTGELFF. The full variable domain, its missing parts supplied by reference TRBV7-3 and TRBJ2-2, is GAGVSQTPSNKVTEKGKYVELRCDPISGHTALYWYRQSLGQGPEFLIYFQGTGAADDSGLPNDRFFAVRPEGSVSTLKIQRTERGDSAVYLCASSLLGQGNTGELFFGEGSRLTVL.

The chain joins TRBV18 to TRBJ2-6; no definite D call. CDR3 length: 13 residues. In germline, CDR1 is KGHSH, CDR2 LQKENI. The ends were cut back, 7 bases at V and 5 bases at J, with 9 bases in the middle. CDR3 region: CASLQSRANVLTF. DNA for the CDR3: TGTGCCAGCTTACAAAGTCGGGCCAACGTCCTGACTTTC.

J is TRBJ2-3 and V is TRBV30, with 9 bases that match TRBD1. V shed 0 bases and J 0 bases; nucleotides not matched to a gene: 7. From germline, CDR1 is GTSNPN and CDR2 SVGIG (reference sequence). The CDR3 sequence is 17 residues long. CDR3 residues: CAWSVITGGLSTDTQYF. CDR3 nucleotides: TGTGCCTGGAGTGTAATTACAGGGGGCCTTAGCACAGATACGCAGTATTTT.

The V gene is TRBV6-1, the J gene TRBJ2-2; the match to TRBD1 covers 8 bases. The germline gives CDR1 MNHNS, CDR2 SASEGT. The CDR3 is made up of 16 amino acids. The junction had 7 bases not matched to a gene; V was cut back by 2 bases and J by 5 bases. Here the CDR3 DNA reads TGTGCCAGCAGTGAACGCACAGGGGGTATGACCGGGGAGCTGTTTTTT. Translated, it gives CASSERTGGMTGELFF.

This chain connects TRBV28 to TRBJ2-3, with D perhaps matching TRBD1 (6 bases). Germline CDR1 reads MDHEN; CDR2 reads SYDVKM. The germline V and J ends were trimmed by 2 bases and 2 bases, with 8 bases remaining between them. The CDR3 consists of 14 residues. CDR3 region: CASSLPGATDTQYF. CDR3 sequence (DNA): TGTGCCAGCAGTTTACCAGGGGCCACAGATACGCAGTATTTT.

The chain has TRBV6-4 and TRBJ2-1; 8 nucleotides agree with TRBD1. CDR1 is MRHNA and CDR2 is SNTAGT in the germline V gene. The V and J ends lost 2 bases and 2 bases, in that order; junction bases with no gene match: 2. The CDR3 has 15 residues. Here the CDR3 reads CASSDGQGPYNEQFF. The DNA of the CDR3 is TGTGCCAGCAGTGACGGACAGGGACCCTACAATGAGCAGTTCTTC.

The V call is TRBV12-5, the J call TRBJ1-5, with unresolved D. The CDR3 extends over 12 amino acids. Germline V lookup: CDR1 LGHNT, CDR2 FRNRAP. V was cut by 5 bases and J by 2 bases, with 4 bases left in between. CDR3 protein: CASGRGNQPQHF. The CDR3 bases are TGTGCTAGTGGTAGGGGCAATCAGCCCCAGCATTTT.

The gene calls are TRBV28 and TRBJ1-6; D might be TRBD1 (6 bases). Germline CDR1 reads MDHEN; CDR2 reads SYDVKM. The CDR3 extends over 16 amino acids. V lost 1 base, J lost 7 bases, and 14 bases lay in between. CDR3 region: CASSLLQGSSNSPLHF. CDR3 sequence (DNA): TGTGCCAGCAGTTTATTACAGGGTAGCTCGAATTCACCCCTCCACTTT.

The chain's CDR3 is CASSLANREGAFF. The CDR3, as DNA: TGCGCCAGCAGCTTGGCTAACAGGGAAGGAGCTTTCTTT. This chain connects TRBV5-1 to TRBJ1-1, with a tentative D call TRBD1 (6 bases). This CDR3 region has 13 residues. From germline, CDR1 is SGHRS and CDR2 YFSETQ. V gave up 0 bases and J gave up 10 bases, with 13 bases separating them.

The chain couples TRBV2 to TRBJ1-2; D is unresolved. This CDR3 is 12 amino acids long. The V end lost 3 bases, the J end lost 3 bases, and 5 bases lay between the germline ends. Germline V lookup: CDR1 SNHLY, CDR2 FYNNEI. CDR3 sequence reads: CASSDWDYGYTF. DNA for the CDR3: TGTGCCAGCAGTGACTGGGACTATGGCTACACCTTC.

The chain is built from TRBV7-3 and TRBJ2-3; D may be TRBD1 (5 bases). The germline V gene encodes CDR1 SGHTA and CDR2 FQGTGA. The ends were cut back, 5 bases at V and 2 bases at J, with 11 bases in the middle. The CDR3 loop spans 14 amino acids. The CDR3: CASSLGHLTDTQYF. For the CDR3, the DNA is TGTGCCAGCAGCCTTGGACATCTCACAGATACGCAGTATTTT.

The sample holds a few counts of this clone. The identical CDR3 is also encoded by other nucleotide sequences in the sample. CDR3 sequence (DNA): TGTGCCAGCAGTTACAACTCTGGAAACACCATATATTTT. Amino acid sequence: CASSYNSGNTIYF. The chain combines TRBV6-5 with TRBJ1-3; D remains unclear. V was shortened by 2 bases and J by 0 bases, with 2 bases between the two germline ends. The CDR3 runs 13 residues. Germline CDR1 reads MNHEY; CDR2 reads SVGAGI.

The gene calls are TRBV5-1 and TRBJ2-2; the match to TRBD1 covers 9 bases. Germline V CDR1 and CDR2: SGHRS, YFSETQ. V shed 0 bases, J shed 7 bases, and the junction held 4 bases outside the gene matches. The CDR3 covers 15 residues. For the CDR3, the DNA is TGCGCCAGCAGCTTGGACAGGGGGCTGAGCGGGGAGCTGTTTTTT. Its translation: CASSLDRGLSGELFF.